Presented here are 15 T cell receptor beta chains from one specimen sequenced in a study of blood T cell repertoires in COVID-19. Method: immunoSEQ multiplex PCR; TCRdb's copy keeps in-frame clones and lacks some. The sample has 250,000 to 350,000 clones; about 85% are singletons. The specimen sequenced was PBMCs or T cells enriched from blood (not recorded which). Source of these receptors: a woman aged 45-65 years who had recovered from COVID-19.

The rearrangement uses TRBV19 and TRBJ1-4; D unresolved. In germline, CDR1 is LNHDA, CDR2 SQIVND (reference sequence). The ends were cut back, 8 bases at V and 7 bases at J, with 17 bases in the middle. The CDR3 consists of 14 residues. The CDR3 sequence: CASASLPEGEKLFF. CDR3 DNA sequence: TGTGCCAGTGCAAGTCTTCCGGAGGGTGAAAAACTGTTTTTT.

V and J are TRBV18 and TRBJ2-5, with a weak D call TRBD1 (6 bases). Looked up from germline, CDR1 is KGHSH and CDR2 is LQKENI. V shed 3 bases and J shed 4 bases, with 18 bases lying between them. The CDR3 runs to 16 residues. DNA for the CDR3: TGTGCCAGCTCACCTCGAGACAGGATTTCCAGAGAGACCCAGTACTTC. Translated, it gives CASSPRDRISRETQYF.

The chain uses TRBV6-5 and TRBJ1-1; D is perhaps TRBD1 (6 bases). Germline assignment: CDR1 MNHEY and CDR2 SVGAGI. V lost 7 bases and J lost 1, with 13 bases in between. There are 14 residues in the CDR3. CDR3 DNA: TGTGCCAGCAATATGACAGGCCAGAACACTGAAGCTTTCTTT. Its protein is CASNMTGQNTEAFF.

The chain carries TRBV5-1 and TRBJ2-7, with 7 nucleotides matching TRBD1. The CDR3 has 16 residues. Per the germline V gene, CDR1 is SGHRS and CDR2 is YFSETQ. The V gene end was trimmed by 3 bases and the J gene end by 0 bases; junction bases not matched to a gene: 9. The CDR3 DNA reads as TGCGCCAGCAGCTGGGACCGGGACAGCAACTCCTACGAGCAGTACTTC. Translated, it gives CASSWDRDSNSYEQYF.

The CDR3 spells CASSPGLAGWNEQFF. The DNA for the CDR3 is TGTGCCAGTAGTCCGGGACTAGCGGGTTGGAATGAGCAGTTCTTC. The chain uses TRBV19 and TRBJ2-1, with TRBD2 matching 12 bases. CDR3 length equals 15 residues. The trim removed 5 bases at V and 7 bases at J, leaving 6 bases unmatched. The germline V gene has CDR1 LNHDA and CDR2 SQIVND (reference sequence).

The chain uses TRBV24-1 and TRBJ2-1; D not resolved. V was shortened by 5 bases and J by 3 bases, with 7 bases between the two germline ends. The CDR3 runs to 13 residues. Germline CDR1 is KGHDR and CDR2 is SFDVKD. The CDR3 here is CATSGSGYNEQFF. As DNA, the CDR3 is TGTGCCACCAGTGGGTCGGGCTACAATGAGCAGTTCTTC.

This clone was seen once. The V gene is TRBV7-6, the J gene TRBJ2-1, with D perhaps matching TRBD2 (5 bases). The germline CDR1 and CDR2 sequences are SGHVS and FNYEAQ. The V end was cut by 5 bases, the J end by 9 bases, with 20 bases between. The CDR3 length is 15 residues. DNA for the CDR3: TGTGCCAGCAGCCTCCAGCGGCGACCGGACGTTGAGCAGTTCTTC. Its translation is CASSLQRRPDVEQFF.

The DNA for the CDR3 is TGTGCCAGCAGTCAGGGTTGGCAGCCCCAGCATTTT. It encodes CASSQGWQPQHF. The chain employs TRBV28 and TRBJ1-5, with a possible D match to TRBD1 (5 bases). Between the trimmed V and J ends, which lost 5 bases and 7 bases, there was a span of 9 bases. Germline CDR1 is MDHEN and CDR2 is SYDVKM. The CDR3 is 12 amino acids. Complete variable domain (other parts from reference TRBV28 and TRBJ1-5): DVKVTQSSRYLVKRTGEKVFLECVQDMDHENMFWYRQDPGLGLRLIYFSYDVKMKEKGDIPEGYSVSREKKERFSLILESASTNQTSMYLCASSQGWQPQHFGDGTRLSIL.

The chain joins TRBV2 to TRBJ1-1; D not certain. Germline loops: CDR1 SNHLY, CDR2 FYNNEI. V was shortened by 0 bases and J by 7 bases, with 12 bases between the two germline ends. CDR3 size: 14 residues. Written as DNA, the CDR3 is TGTGCCAGCAGTGAAGCGCTCGGAGTCAATGAAGCTTTCTTT. This gives the protein CASSEALGVNEAFF.

A single count supports this clone. The chain recombines TRBV28 with TRBJ1-3; D ambiguous. There are 15 residues in the CDR3. The V end was cut by 2 bases, the J end by 3 bases, with 11 bases between. Germline assignment: CDR1 MDHEN and CDR2 SYDVKM. Written as DNA, the CDR3 is TGTGCCAGCAGTTTACGGGGTCGGCTTGGAAACACCATATATTTT. Residues: CASSLRGRLGNTIYF.

The genes are TRBV9 and TRBJ1-4; 9 bases agree with TRBD1. Germline V gives CDR1 SGDLS, CDR2 YYNGEE. V lost 0 bases and J lost 7; bases outside the gene matches: 4. This CDR3 region has 15 residues. CDR3 sequence (DNA): TGTGCCAGCAGCGTAGAGGGACAGGGTCGTGAAAAACTGTTTTTT. It translates to CASSVEGQGREKLFF.

The rearrangement links TRBV2 to TRBJ2-1, with 7 bases aligning to TRBD1. V shed 6 bases and J 4 bases; nucleotides not matched to a gene: 9. The germline gives CDR1 SNHLY, CDR2 FYNNEI. There are 15 residues in the CDR3. CDR3 loop: CASRPPGGQYNEQFF. In nucleotides, the CDR3 is TGTGCCAGCAGGCCTCCAGGGGGACAGTACAATGAGCAGTTCTTC.

The J gene is TRBJ1-5, the V gene TRBV7-8; 9 nucleotides line up with TRBD1. The CDR3 contains 16 residues. Germline V CDR1 and CDR2: SGHVS, FQNEAQ. V was pared by 1 base and J by 7 bases, with 8 bases of the junction left unmatched. CDR3 in amino acids: CASSLGGQGRGQPQHF. The CDR3, as DNA: TGTGCCAGCAGCTTAGGGGGACAGGGAAGAGGACAGCCCCAGCATTTT.

This rearrangement joins TRBV27 to TRBJ2-6, with 9 bases identical to TRBD2. The ends lost 5 bases at V and 0 bases at J; junction bases unmatched: 8. The CDR3 contains 18 residues. Germline V gene data show CDR1 as MNHEY and CDR2 as SMNVEV (reference sequence). CDR3 DNA: TGTGCCAGCAGTCCCATAGCGGGGGTCAGCTCTGGGGCCAACGTCCTGACTTTC. Translating gives CASSPIAGVSSGANVLTF.

This chain links TRBV28 with TRBJ1-2; the D gene is possibly TRBD1 (6 bases). CDR3 length: 14 amino acids. Germline V lookup: CDR1 MDHEN, CDR2 SYDVKM. V lost 3 bases and J lost 2, with 10 bases in between. The CDR3 bases are TGTGCCAGCAGTTTGGCAGGGGCCAACTATGGCTACACCTTC. This encodes CASSLAGANYGYTF.